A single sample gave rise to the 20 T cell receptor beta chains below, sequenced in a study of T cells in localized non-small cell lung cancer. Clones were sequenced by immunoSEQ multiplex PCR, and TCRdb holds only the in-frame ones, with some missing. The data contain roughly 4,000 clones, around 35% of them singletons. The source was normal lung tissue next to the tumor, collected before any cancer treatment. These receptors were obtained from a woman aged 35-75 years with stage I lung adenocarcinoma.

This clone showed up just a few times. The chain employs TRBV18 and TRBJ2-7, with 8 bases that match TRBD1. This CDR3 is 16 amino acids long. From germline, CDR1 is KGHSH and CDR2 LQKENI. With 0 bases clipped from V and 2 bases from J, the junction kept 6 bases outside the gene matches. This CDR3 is CASSPPDRASTYEQYF. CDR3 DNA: TGTGCCAGCTCACCACCGGACAGGGCTAGCACCTACGAGCAGTACTTC.

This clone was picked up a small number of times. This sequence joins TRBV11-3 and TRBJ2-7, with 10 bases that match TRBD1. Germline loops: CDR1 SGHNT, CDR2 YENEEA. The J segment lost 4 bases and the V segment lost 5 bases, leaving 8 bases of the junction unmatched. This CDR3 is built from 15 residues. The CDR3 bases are TGTGCCAGCAGCCTTCTGAGGGACAGGGGATACGAGCAGTACTTC. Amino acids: CASSLLRDRGYEQYF.

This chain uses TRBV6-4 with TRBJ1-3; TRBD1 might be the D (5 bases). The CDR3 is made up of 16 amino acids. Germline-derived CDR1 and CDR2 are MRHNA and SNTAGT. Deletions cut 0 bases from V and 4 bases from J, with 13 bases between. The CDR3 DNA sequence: TGTGCCAGCAGTGACTCCGGGGGAAAGACAGGAAACACCATATATTTT. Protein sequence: CASSDSGGKTGNTIYF.

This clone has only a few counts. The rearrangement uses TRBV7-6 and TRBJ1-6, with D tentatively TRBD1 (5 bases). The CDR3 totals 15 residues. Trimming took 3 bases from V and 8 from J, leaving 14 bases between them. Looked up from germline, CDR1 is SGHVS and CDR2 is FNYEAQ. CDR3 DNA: TGTGCCAGCAGCTTGGCCGGGGGTGTAGATTCACCCCTCCACTTT. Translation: CASSLAGGVDSPLHF.

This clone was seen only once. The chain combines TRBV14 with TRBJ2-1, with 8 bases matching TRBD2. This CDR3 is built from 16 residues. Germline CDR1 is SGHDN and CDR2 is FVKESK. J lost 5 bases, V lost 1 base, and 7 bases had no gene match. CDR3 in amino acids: CASSQGFRGGHNEQFF. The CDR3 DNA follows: TGTGCCAGCAGCCAAGGGTTCCGGGGGGGCCACAATGAGCAGTTCTTC. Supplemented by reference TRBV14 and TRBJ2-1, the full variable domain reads EAGVTQFPSHSVIEKGQTVTLRCDPISGHDNLYWYRRVMGKEIKFLLHFVKESKQDESGMPNNRFLAERTGGTYSTLKVQPAELEDSGVYFCASSQGFRGGHNEQFFGPGTRLTVL.

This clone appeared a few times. This chain's CDR3 is CASDGGNTEAFF. CDR3 DNA sequence: TGTGCCTCGGACGGGGGGAACACTGAAGCTTTCTTT. The V and J genes are TRBV30 and TRBJ1-1, with D tentatively TRBD1 (5 bases). Trimming removed 7 bases at V and 1 base at J, with 10 bases between. Germline V gene data show CDR1 as GTSNPN and CDR2 as SVGIG (reference sequence). The CDR3 contains 12 residues.

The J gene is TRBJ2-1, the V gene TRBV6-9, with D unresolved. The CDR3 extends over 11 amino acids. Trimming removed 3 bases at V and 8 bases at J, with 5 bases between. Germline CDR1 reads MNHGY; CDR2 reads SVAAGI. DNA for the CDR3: TGTGCCAGCAGTTACATCGATGAGCAGTTCTTC. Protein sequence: CASSYIDEQFF.

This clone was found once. Here the CDR3 reads CASGDRVGEQYF. CDR3 coding DNA: TGTGCCAGCGGGGACAGGGTTGGCGAGCAGTACTTC. The chain links TRBV9 to TRBJ2-7; TRBD1 agrees at 9 bases. CDR1 is SGDLS, CDR2 YYNGEE, per germline. The V gene end was trimmed by 7 bases and the J gene end by 6 bases; junction bases not matched to a gene: 5. This CDR3 is 12 amino acids long.

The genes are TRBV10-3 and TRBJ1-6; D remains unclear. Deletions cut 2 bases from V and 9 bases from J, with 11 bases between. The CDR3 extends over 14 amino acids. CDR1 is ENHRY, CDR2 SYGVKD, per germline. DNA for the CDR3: TGTGCCATCAGTGAGGCAGATTGGGGTTCACCCCTCCACTTT. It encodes CAISEADWGSPLHF.

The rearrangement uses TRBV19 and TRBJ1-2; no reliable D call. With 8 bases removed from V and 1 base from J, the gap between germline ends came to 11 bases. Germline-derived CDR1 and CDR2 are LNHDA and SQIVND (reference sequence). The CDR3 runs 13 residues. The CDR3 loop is CASRLNDNYGYTF. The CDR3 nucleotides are TGTGCCAGTCGACTCAACGATAACTATGGCTACACCTTC.

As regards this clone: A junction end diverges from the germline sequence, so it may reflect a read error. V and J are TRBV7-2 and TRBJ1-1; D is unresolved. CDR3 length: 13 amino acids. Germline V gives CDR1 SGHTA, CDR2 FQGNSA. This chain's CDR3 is CATSRDRNTEAFF. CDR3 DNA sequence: TGTGCCACCAGCAGAGATCGTAACACTGAAGCTTTCTTT.

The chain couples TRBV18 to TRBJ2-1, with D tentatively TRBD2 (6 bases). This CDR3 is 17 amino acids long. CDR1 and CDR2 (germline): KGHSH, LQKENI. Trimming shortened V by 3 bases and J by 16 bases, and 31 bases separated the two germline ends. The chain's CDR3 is CASSPFAILLRDFRLFF. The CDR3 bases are TGTGCCAGCTCACCTTTTGCGATTTTACTACGGGACTTCCGACTATTCTTC.

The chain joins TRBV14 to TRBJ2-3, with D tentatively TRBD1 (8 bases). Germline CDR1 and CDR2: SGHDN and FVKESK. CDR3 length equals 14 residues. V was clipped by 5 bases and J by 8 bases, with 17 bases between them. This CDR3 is CASSKTGEGSTQYF. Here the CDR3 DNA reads TGTGCCAGCAGCAAGACAGGGGAGGGCTCTACGCAGTATTTT.

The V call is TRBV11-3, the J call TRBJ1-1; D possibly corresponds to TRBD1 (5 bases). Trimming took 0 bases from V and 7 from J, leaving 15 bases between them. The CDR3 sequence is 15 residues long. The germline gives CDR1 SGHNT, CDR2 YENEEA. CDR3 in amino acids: CASSLDQGTYGEAFF. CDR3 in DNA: TGTGCCAGCAGCTTAGACCAGGGAACCTACGGTGAAGCTTTCTTT.

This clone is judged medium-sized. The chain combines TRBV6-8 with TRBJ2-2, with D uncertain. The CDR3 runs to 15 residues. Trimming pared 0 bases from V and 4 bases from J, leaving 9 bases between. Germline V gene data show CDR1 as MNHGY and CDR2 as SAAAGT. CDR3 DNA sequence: TGTGCCAGCAGTTACTCTTATGCAGGCACCGGGGAGCTGTTTTTT. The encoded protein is CASSYSYAGTGELFF.

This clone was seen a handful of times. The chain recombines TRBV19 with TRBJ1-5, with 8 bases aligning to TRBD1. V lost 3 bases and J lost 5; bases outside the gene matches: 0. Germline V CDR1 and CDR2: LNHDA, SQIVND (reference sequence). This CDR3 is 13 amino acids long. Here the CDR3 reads CASSMDRDQPQHF. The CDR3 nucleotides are TGTGCCAGTAGTATGGACAGGGATCAGCCCCAGCATTTT.

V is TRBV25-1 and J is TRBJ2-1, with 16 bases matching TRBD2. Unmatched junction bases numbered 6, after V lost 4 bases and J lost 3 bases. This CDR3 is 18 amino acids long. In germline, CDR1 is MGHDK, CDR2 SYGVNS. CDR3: CASSAPGLAGGIYNEQFF. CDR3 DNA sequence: TGTGCCAGCAGTGCCCCGGGACTAGCGGGAGGGATCTACAATGAGCAGTTCTTC.

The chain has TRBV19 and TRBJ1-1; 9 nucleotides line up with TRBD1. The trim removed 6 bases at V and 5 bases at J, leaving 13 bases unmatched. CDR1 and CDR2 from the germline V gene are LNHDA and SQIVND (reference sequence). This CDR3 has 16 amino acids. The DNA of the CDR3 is TGTGCCAGTAGGACCGGGACAGGGTCGGCGTATACTGAAGCTTTCTTT. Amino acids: CASRTGTGSAYTEAFF.

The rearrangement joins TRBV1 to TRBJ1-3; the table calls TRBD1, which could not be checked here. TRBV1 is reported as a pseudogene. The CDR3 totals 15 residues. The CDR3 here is CASSQETVTRNTIYF. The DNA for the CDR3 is TGCGCCAGCAGCCAAGAGACAGTAACACGAAACACCATATATTTT.

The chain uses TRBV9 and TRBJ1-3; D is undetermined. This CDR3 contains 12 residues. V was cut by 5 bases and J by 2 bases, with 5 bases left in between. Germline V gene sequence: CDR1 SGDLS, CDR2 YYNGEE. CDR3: CASSLAGNTIYF. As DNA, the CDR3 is TGTGCCAGCAGTTTAGCTGGAAACACCATATATTTT.